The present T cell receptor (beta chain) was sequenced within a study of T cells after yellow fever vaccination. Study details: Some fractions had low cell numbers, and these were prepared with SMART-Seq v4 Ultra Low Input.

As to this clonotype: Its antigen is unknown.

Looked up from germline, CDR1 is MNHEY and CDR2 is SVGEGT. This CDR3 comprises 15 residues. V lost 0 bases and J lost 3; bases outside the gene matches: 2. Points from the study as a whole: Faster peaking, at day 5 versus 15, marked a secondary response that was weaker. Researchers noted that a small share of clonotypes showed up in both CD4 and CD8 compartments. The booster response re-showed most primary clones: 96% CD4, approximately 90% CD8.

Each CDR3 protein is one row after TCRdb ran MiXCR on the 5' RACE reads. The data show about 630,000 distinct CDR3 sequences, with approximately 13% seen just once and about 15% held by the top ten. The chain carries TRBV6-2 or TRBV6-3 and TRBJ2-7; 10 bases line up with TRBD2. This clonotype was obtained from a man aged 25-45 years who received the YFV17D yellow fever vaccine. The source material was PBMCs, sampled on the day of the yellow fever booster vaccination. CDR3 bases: TGTGCCAGCAGTTACTCGAGACTAGCGGGCTACGAGCAGTACTTC. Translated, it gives CASSYSRLAGYEQYF.